This T cell receptor beta chain was captured by sequencing in a study of blood T cell repertoires in COVID-19. Profiled with immunoSEQ multiplex PCR; TCRdb holds only in-frame clones, not every one. The table lists 300,000 to 400,000 clones, more than 70% of them singletons. V lost 7 bases to trimming and J lost 4 bases, with 16 bases between them. This CDR3 is 14 amino acids long. Germline CDR1 reads WSHSY; CDR2 reads SAAADI. The sequenced material came from peripheral blood. This sequence originates from a man aged 30 to 45 with active or convalescent COVID-19. The chain links TRBV10-2 to TRBJ1-1; tentatively, D is TRBD1 (5 bases). The CDR3 DNA is TGCGCCAGCATGAGGGGCCCGGGGGTCACTGAAGCTTTCTTT. Its protein is CASMRGPGVTEAFF.